This record covers a single T cell receptor beta chain. The antigen is unknown. The PCR employed 60 Vbeta primers together with 13 Jbeta primers. Clones were read by immunoSEQ multiplex PCR, and TCRdb kept only the in-frame ones, dropping some. The table shows roughly 120,000 clones, with 75% to 85% occurring only once. Although they were nominally healthy when sampled, donors likely had unrecorded immune exposures. The data derive from a study of cytomegalovirus exposure and HLA in healthy donors. Study-wide results and caveats: According to a later analysis, donors in an Asian-associated ancestry cluster reportedly had fewer N-insertions than the roughly 670-donor mean. Later analysis demonstrated an association between a missense DCLRE1C variant and TCR beta V- and J-gene trimming.

The CDR3 spans 16 residues. Losses at the gene ends were 5 bases for V and 7 bases for J; bases not matched to a gene: 7. Per the germline V gene, CDR1 is MDHEN and CDR2 is SYDVKM. This chain joins TRBV28 and TRBJ2-1; 14 bases match TRBD2. What was sequenced was PBMCs. The receptor was derived from a male donor in good health and CMV-seronegative. The CDR3 protein is CASSGGLAGDGNEQFF. The CDR3 DNA follows: TGTGCCAGCAGTGGGGGACTAGCGGGGGATGGGAATGAGCAGTTCTTC.